This note documents a single TCR beta chain sequence. As yet, its antigen is unknown. The data originate from a study of identifying expanded T cells in peripheral blood. Study-level results: Clone count variance between roughly 2-week samples rose with total template count. Technical replicates showed roughly 1.2 changed clones; around two weeks about 16; four weeks 19.

The germline V gene encodes CDR1 SGHNT and CDR2 YYREEE (reference sequence). The CDR3 contains 14 residues. V lost 0 bases and J 5 bases, leaving 11 bases between the germline ends. The protocol was immunoSEQ multiplex PCR, while the TCRdb copy is restricted to in-frame clones and leaves out a portion. The sample records roughly 86,000 clones, 85% being singletons. Sequencing used blood. This receptor was identified in a person aged 18 to 70 in good health. The rearrangement joins TRBV5-4 to TRBJ2-5; D gene ambiguous. The CDR3 region has the DNA TGTGCCAGCAGCTTGGATATGGGTGTGGAGACCCAGTACTTC. Translating gives CASSLDMGVETQYF.